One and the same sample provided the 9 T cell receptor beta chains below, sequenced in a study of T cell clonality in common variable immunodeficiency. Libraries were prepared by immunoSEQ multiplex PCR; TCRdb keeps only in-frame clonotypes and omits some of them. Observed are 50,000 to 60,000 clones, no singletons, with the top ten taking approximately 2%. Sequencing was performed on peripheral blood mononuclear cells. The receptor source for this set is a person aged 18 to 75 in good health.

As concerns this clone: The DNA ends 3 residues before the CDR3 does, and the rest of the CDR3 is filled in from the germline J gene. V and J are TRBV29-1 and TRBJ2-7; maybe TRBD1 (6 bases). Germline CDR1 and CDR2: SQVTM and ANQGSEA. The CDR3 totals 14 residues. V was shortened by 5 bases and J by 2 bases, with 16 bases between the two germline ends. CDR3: CSVTGTLHPYEQYF. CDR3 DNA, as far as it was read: TGCAGCGTTACCGGGACACTTCACCCCTACGAG.

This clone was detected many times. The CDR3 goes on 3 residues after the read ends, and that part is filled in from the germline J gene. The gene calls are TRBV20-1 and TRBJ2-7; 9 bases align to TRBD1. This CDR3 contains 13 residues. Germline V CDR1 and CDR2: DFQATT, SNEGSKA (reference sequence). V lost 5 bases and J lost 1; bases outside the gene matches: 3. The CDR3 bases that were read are TGCAGTGCTTTGGACAGGGGATCCTACGAG. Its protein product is CSALDRGSYE. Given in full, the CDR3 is CSALDRGSYEQYF.

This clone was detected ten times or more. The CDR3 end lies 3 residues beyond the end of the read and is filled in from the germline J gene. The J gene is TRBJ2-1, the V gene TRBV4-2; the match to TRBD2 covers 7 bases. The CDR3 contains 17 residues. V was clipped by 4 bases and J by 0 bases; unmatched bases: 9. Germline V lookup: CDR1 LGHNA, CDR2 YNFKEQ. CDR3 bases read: TGTGCCAGCAGCCCCTGGCCTAGCGGAAACTCCTACAATGAG. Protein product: CASSPWPSGNSYNE. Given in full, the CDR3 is CASSPWPSGNSYNEQFF.

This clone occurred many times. CDR3 DNA, as far as it was read: TGCAGCGCATCTAGCGGGAGGGCCGGGTTTACCGGGGAG. Protein product: CSASSGRAGFTGE. The CDR3, in full, reads CSASSGRAGFTGELFF. The chain has TRBV29-1 and TRBJ2-2; TRBD2 aligns across 12 bases. Read coverage stops 3 residues before the CDR3 terminus; the germline J gene supplies the remainder. CDR1 SQVTM and CDR2 ANQGSEA come from the germline V gene. The CDR3 loop spans 16 amino acids. The V gene end was trimmed by 7 bases and the J gene end by 5 bases; junction bases not matched to a gene: 11.

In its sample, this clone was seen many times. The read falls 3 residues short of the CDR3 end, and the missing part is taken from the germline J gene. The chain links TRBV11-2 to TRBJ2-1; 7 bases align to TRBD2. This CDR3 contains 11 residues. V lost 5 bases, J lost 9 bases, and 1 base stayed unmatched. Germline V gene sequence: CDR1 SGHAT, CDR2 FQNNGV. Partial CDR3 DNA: TGTGCCAGCAGCCGCGGGGGTGAG. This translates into CASSRGGE. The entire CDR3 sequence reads CASSRGGEQFF.

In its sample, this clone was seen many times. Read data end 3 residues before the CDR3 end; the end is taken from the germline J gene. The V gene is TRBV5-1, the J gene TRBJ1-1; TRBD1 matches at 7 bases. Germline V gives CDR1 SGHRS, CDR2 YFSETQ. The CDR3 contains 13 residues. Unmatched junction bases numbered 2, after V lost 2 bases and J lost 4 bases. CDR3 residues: CASSFQGGTEAFF. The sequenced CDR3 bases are TGCGCCAGCAGCTTCCAGGGGGGCACTGAA.

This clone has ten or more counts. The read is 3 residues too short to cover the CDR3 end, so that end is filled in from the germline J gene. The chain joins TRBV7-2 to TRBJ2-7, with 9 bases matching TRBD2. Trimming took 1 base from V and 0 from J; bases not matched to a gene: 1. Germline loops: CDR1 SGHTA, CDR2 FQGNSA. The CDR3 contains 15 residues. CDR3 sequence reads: CASSLGTSVSYEQYF. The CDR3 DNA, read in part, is TGTGCCAGCAGCTTAGGGACTAGCGTCTCCTACGAG.

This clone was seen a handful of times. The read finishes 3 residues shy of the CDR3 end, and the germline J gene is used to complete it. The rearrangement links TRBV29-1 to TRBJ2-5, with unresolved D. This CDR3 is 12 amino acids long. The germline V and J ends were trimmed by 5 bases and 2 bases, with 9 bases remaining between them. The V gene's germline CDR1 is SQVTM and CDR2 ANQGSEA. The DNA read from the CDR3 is TGCAGCGTTTCGCGGTCGCAAGAGACC. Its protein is CSVSRSQET. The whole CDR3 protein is CSVSRSQETQYF.

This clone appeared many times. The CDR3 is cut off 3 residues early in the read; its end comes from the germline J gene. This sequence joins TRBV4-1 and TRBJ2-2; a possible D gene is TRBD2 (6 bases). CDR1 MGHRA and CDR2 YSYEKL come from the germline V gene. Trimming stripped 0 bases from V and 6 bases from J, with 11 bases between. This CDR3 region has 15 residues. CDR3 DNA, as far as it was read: TGCGCCAGCAGCCAAGATCTGGGACTGGCCGGGGAG. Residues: CASSQDLGLAGE. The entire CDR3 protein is CASSQDLGLAGELFF.